The rows below give T cell receptor beta chains drawn from one sample of a study of CD8+ T cells in alopecia areata. The table came from immunoSEQ multiplex PCR; TCRdb's copy has only in-frame clones and leaves some out. This table has more than 85,000 clones, 40% to 55% appearing once. The sequencing input was CD4+ T cells sorted from blood. These receptors were obtained from a human donor with alopecia areata. Both conserved end residues are part of each CDR3. D genes are given only for firm matches. Expanded clones get a size class; other rows say once, few or many, or leave the size out.

J gene: TRBJ2-5
D gene: .
clone size: few
V gene: TRBV29-1
CDR3 protein: CSAAGTIQETQYF
CDR3 DNA: TGCAGCGCCGCCGGTACTATCCAAGAGACCCAGTACTTC

J gene: TRBJ2-3
D gene: .
clone size: .
V gene: TRBV4-1
CDR3 protein: CASSQPTRTDTQYF
CDR3 DNA: TGCGCCAGCAGCCAACCCACTAGAACAGATACGCAGTATTTT

J gene: TRBJ2-3
D gene: .
clone size: few
V gene: TRBV29-1
CDR3 protein: CSVGLFTDTQYF
CDR3 DNA: TGCAGCGTAGGGCTCTTCACAGATACGCAGTATTTT

J gene: TRBJ2-1
D gene: .
clone size: .
V gene: TRBV6-6
CDR3 protein: CASTIPGAYNEQFF
CDR3 DNA: TGTGCCAGCACGATCCCGGGGGCCTACAATGAGCAGTTCTTC

J gene: TRBJ1-1
D gene: .
clone size: few
V gene: TRBV5-1
CDR3 protein: CASSLGTAGTEAFF
CDR3 DNA: TGCGCCAGCAGCCTCGGGACGGCTGGCACTGAAGCTTTCTTT

J gene: TRBJ1-5
D gene: .
clone size: few
V gene: TRBV18
CDR3 protein: CASSPGAGNQPQHF
CDR3 DNA: TGTGCCAGCTCACCAGGGGCGGGTAATCAGCCCCAGCATTTT

J gene: TRBJ2-3
D gene: .
clone size: few
V gene: TRBV29-1
CDR3 protein: CSVTRDFFSTDTQYF
CDR3 DNA: TGCAGCGTTACCCGGGACTTTTTTTCCACAGATACGCAGTATTTT

J gene: TRBJ2-7
D gene: .
clone size: few
V gene: TRBV18
CDR3 protein: CASSPRAGDEVQYF
CDR3 DNA: TGTGCCAGCTCACCACGGGCAGGGGATGAAGTGCAGTACTTC

J gene: TRBJ2-3
D gene: TRBD2
clone size: .
V gene: TRBV2
CDR3 protein: CASSDLREGSTDTQYF
CDR3 DNA: TGTGCCAGCAGTGACCTCCGGGAGGGTAGCACAGATACGCAGTATTTT

J gene: TRBJ1-1
D gene: .
clone size: few
V gene: TRBV28
CDR3 protein: CASSFENTEAFF
CDR3 DNA: TGTGCCAGCAGTTTCGAGAACACTGAAGCTTTCTTT

J gene: TRBJ1-6
D gene: .
clone size: many
V gene: TRBV28
CDR3 protein: CASSLEWSPLHF
CDR3 DNA: TGTGCCAGCAGTTTGGAATGGTCACCCCTCCACTTT

J gene: TRBJ2-5
D gene: TRBD2
clone size: .
V gene: TRBV29-1
CDR3 protein: CSVGSGAQLQTQYF
CDR3 DNA: TGCAGCGTTGGTAGCGGGGCACAATTGCAGACCCAGTACTTC

J gene: TRBJ1-4
D gene: TRBD1
clone size: .
V gene: TRBV29-1
CDR3 protein: CSVTGDLTNEKLFF
CDR3 DNA: TGCAGCGTTACAGGGGATCTGACTAATGAAAAACTGTTTTTT

J gene: TRBJ2-1
D gene: TRBD2
clone size: .
V gene: TRBV18
CDR3 protein: CASSPRSSGSSYNEQFF
CDR3 DNA: TGTGCCAGCTCACCACGGTCTAGCGGCAGCTCCTACAATGAGCAGTTCTTC

J gene: TRBJ2-3
D gene: .
clone size: .
V gene: TRBV2
CDR3 protein: CASSPRGQGTDTQYF
CDR3 DNA: TGTGCCAGCAGCCCCCGTGGGCAGGGGACAGATACGCAGTATTTT

J gene: TRBJ2-3
D gene: TRBD2
clone size: .
V gene: TRBV29-1
CDR3 protein: CSVEGTREDQTDTQYF
CDR3 DNA: TGCAGCGTTGAAGGGACCCGGGAGGACCAGACAGATACGCAGTATTTT

J gene: TRBJ2-7
D gene: .
clone size: .
V gene: TRBV28
CDR3 protein: CASSFRRAVYEQYF
CDR3 DNA: TGTGCCAGCAGTTTTCGCAGGGCGGTCTACGAGCAGTACTTC

J gene: TRBJ2-7
D gene: .
clone size: .
V gene: TRBV29-1
CDR3 protein: CSVTDSYSDEQYF
CDR3 DNA: TGCAGCGTGACGGACAGCTACTCGGACGAGCAGTACTTC

J gene: TRBJ2-7
D gene: TRBD2
clone size: few
V gene: TRBV10-3
CDR3 protein: CAIRGSGGANEQYF
CDR3 DNA: TGTGCCATCAGGGGTAGCGGGGGGGCCAACGAGCAGTACTTC